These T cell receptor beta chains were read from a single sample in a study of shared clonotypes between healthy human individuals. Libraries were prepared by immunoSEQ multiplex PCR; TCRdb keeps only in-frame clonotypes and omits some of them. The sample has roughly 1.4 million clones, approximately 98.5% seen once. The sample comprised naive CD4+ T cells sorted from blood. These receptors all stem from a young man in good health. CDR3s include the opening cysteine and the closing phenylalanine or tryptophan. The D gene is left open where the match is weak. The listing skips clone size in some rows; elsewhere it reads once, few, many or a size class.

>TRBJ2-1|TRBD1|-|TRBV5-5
CASSGTWGQGYNEQFF
TGTGCCAGCAGCGGTACTTGGGGACAGGGGTACAATGAGCAGTTCTTC
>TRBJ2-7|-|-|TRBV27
CASSSTGGSSYEQYF
TGTGCCAGCAGTTCCACCGGGGGAAGCTCCTACGAGCAGTACTTC
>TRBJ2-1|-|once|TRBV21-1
CASRSEPLAGGPGEQFF
TGTGCCAGCAGATCAGAGCCCCTAGCGGGAGGGCCTGGTGAGCAGTTCTTC
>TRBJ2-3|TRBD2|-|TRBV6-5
CATSGASGYTDTQYF
TGTGCCACCTCGGGAGCTAGCGGCTACACAGATACGCAGTATTTT
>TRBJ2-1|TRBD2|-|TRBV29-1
CSVYRRTSGRANEQFF
TGCAGCGTCTACCGACGGACTAGCGGGAGGGCCAATGAGCAGTTCTTC
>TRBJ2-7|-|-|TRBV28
CASTGLPSYEQYF
TGTGCCAGCACGGGACTGCCCTCCTACGAGCAGTACTTC
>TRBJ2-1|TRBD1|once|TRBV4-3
CASSQGYRGRDEQFF
TGCGCCAGCAGCCAAGGGTACAGGGGCCGCGATGAGCAGTTCTTC
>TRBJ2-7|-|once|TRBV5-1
CASSQGAVSSYEQYF
TGCGCCAGCAGCCAAGGGGCGGTGAGCTCCTACGAGCAGTACTTC
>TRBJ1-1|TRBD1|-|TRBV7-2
CASSYRGQGTEAFF
TGTGCCAGCAGCTACAGGGGGCAGGGCACTGAAGCTTTCTTT
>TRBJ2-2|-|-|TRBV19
CASSYTSNTGELFF
TGTGCCAGTAGCTATACTAGCAACACCGGGGAGCTGTTTTTT
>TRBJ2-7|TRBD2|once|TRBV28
CASSGFSGRATYEQYF
TGTGCCAGCAGCGGATTTAGCGGGAGGGCCACCTACGAGCAGTACTTC
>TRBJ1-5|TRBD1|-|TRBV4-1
CASSDRGRGQPQHF
TGCGCCAGCTCTGACAGGGGGCGAGGACAGCCCCAGCATTTT
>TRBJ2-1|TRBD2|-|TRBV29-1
CSAESGRTYNEQFF
TGCAGCGCGGAAAGCGGGAGGACTTACAATGAGCAGTTCTTC
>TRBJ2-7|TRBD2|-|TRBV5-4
CASSSPTTSGRGSYEQYF
TGTGCCAGCAGCTCCCCCACGACTAGCGGGAGAGGTTCCTACGAGCAGTACTTC
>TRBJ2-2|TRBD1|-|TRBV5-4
CASSGQGRGELFF
TGTGCCAGCAGCGGACAGGGTAGAGGGGAGCTGTTTTTT
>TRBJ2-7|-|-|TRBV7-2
CASSRQTSEQYF
TGTGCCAGCAGCAGACAGACATCGGAGCAGTACTTC
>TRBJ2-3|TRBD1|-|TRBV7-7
CASSQDRATDTQYF
TGTGCCAGCAGCCAGGACAGGGCTACAGATACGCAGTATTTT
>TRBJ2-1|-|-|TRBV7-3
CASSLNRVKEQFF
TGTGCCAGCAGCCTAAACAGGGTTAAGGAGCAGTTCTTC
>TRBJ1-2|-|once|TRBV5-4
CASSLPGAANYGYTF
TGTGCCAGCAGCCTCCCGGGAGCGGCTAACTATGGCTACACCTTC
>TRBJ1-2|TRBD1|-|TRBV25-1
CAGQTGNYGYTF
TGTGCCGGACAGACAGGGAACTATGGCTACACCTTC
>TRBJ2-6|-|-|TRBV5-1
CASSLAGGAGANVLTF
TGCGCCAGCAGCTTGGCCGGGGGTGCTGGGGCCAACGTCCTGACTTTC
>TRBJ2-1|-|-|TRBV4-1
CASSQDLIGAGLNYNEQFF
TGCGCCAGCAGCCAAGATCTTATTGGGGCGGGACTTAACTACAATGAGCAGTTCTTC
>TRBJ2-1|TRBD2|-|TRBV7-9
CASSSGTSNEQFF
TGTGCCAGCAGCTCCGGGACTAGCAATGAGCAGTTCTTC
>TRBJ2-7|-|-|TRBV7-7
CASSPTVQGEQYF
TGTGCTAGCAGCCCGACAGTCCAAGGAGAGCAGTACTTC
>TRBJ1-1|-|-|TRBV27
CASSLEGHRNTEAFF
TGTGCCAGCAGTTTAGAAGGACACAGGAACACTGAAGCTTTCTTT
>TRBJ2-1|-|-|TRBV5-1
CASSSERLTEQFF
TGCGCCAGCAGCAGTGAGAGGCTTACTGAGCAGTTCTTC
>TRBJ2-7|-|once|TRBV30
CAWSTGGLSYEQYF
TGTGCCTGGAGTACCGGGGGACTCTCCTACGAGCAGTACTTC
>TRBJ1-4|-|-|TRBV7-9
CASSAGRTASNEKLFF
TGTGCCAGCAGCGCCGGAAGGACAGCCTCTAATGAAAAACTGTTTTTT
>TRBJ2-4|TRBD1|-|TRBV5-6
CASSLRRTGWGLNIQYF
TGTGCCAGCAGCTTGAGGAGGACAGGTTGGGGCCTAAACATTCAGTACTTC
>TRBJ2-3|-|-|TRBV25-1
CASSATDHTDTQYF
TGTGCCAGCAGTGCGACCGACCACACAGATACGCAGTATTTT
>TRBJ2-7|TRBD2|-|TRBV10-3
CAISEGLGVGRGSNYEQYF
TGTGCCATCAGTGAAGGACTAGGGGTGGGAAGGGGTTCCAACTACGAGCAGTACTTC
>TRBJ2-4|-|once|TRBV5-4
CASSLEMSDIQYF
TGTGCCAGCAGCTTGGAAATGTCGGACATTCAGTACTTC
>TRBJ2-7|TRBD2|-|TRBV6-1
CASSEHQLSGGEF
TGTGCCAGCAGTGAGCACCAGTTGAGCGGGGGAGAGTTC
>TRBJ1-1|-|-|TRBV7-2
CASSLDTEAFF
TGTGCCAGCAGCTTAGACACTGAAGCTTTCTTT
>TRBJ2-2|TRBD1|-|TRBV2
CASIRTGRTGELFF
TGTGCCAGCATCCGGACAGGGAGGACCGGGGAGCTGTTTTTT
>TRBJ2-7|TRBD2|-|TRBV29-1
CSVQGTSGRRGPHEQYF
TGCAGCGTGCAAGGGACTAGCGGGAGGCGGGGGCCCCACGAGCAGTACTTC
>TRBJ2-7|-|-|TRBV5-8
CASSFFRGTYEQYF
TGTGCCAGCAGCTTCTTCCGGGGAACATACGAGCAGTACTTC
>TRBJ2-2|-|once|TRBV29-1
CSVGGAGELFF
TGCAGCGTCGGGGGAGCCGGGGAGCTGTTTTTT
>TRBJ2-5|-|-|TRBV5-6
CASSLGLETQYF
TGTGCCAGCAGCTTGGGGTTGGAGACCCAGTACTTC
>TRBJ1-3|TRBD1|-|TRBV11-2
CASSPRTGGITGNTIYF
TGTGCCAGCAGCCCTCGGACAGGGGGGATCACTGGAAACACCATATATTTT
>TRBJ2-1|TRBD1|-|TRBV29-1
CSVGQGYNEQFF
TGCAGCGTTGGACAGGGGTACAATGAGCAGTTCTTC
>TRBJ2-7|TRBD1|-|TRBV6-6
CASSYSTGRTGSEQYF
TGTGCCAGCAGTTACTCGACTGGTAGGACAGGGAGCGAGCAGTACTTC
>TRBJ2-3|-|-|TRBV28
CAIKGHGTQYF
TGTGCCATAAAGGGACACGGTACGCAGTATTTT
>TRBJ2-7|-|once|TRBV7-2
CASSYIDRIEQYF
TGTGCCAGCAGCTACATTGACAGAATCGAGCAGTACTTC
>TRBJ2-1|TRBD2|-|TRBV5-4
CASSFRTSGVTDEQFF
TGTGCCAGCAGCTTTAGGACTAGCGGTGTTACAGATGAGCAGTTCTTC
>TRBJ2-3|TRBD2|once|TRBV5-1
CASSSRLQTSGHTDTQYF
TGCGCCAGCAGCTCAAGATTACAGACTAGCGGACACACAGATACGCAGTATTTT
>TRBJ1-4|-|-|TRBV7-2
CASSFLTVFGTGYEKLFF
TGTGCCAGCAGCTTTCTAACGGTTTTCGGGACGGGGTATGAAAAACTGTTTTTT
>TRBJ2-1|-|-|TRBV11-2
CASSPGWTDSYNEQFF
TGTGCCAGCAGCCCAGGGTGGACGGACTCCTACAATGAGCAGTTCTTC
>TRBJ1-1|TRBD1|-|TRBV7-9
CASSSPRQGNTEAFF
TGTGCCAGCAGCTCACCAAGACAGGGTAACACTGAAGCTTTCTTT
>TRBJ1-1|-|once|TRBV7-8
CASIPTQFPNTEAFF
TGTGCCAGCATCCCTACTCAGTTTCCGAACACTGAAGCTTTCTTT
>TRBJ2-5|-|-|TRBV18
CASSPWGQETQYF
TGTGCCAGCTCACCGTGGGGCCAAGAGACCCAGTACTTC
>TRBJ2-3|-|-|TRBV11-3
CASSFSLGSPQYF
TGTGCCAGCAGCTTTTCTTTGGGAAGTCCGCAGTATTTT
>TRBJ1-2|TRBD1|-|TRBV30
CAWSLGQGGYTF
TGTGCCTGGAGTTTAGGACAGGGTGGCTACACCTTC
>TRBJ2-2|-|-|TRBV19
CASTETRSSPGEVFF
TGTGCCAGTACAGAGACTAGAAGTTCTCCCGGGGAGGTGTTTTTT
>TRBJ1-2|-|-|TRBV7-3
CASSPSILTGGYTF
TGTGCCAGCAGCCCGTCAATCTTAACAGGTGGCTACACCTTC